These 30 T cell receptor beta chains came from one sample sequenced in a study of T cell repertoires in cytomegalovirus infection (dated by TCRdb to about 2019). Sequenced using an Illumina HiSeq 1500. TCRdb reprocessed the public reads (quality trimming at Q25 with fastp, clone calling with MiXCR) and kept in-frame beta chains. Each CDR3 protein appears once, grouped with its most common genes and DNA. Here the sample has a few hundred thousand distinct CDR3 sequences; 26% occur a single time. Of the sample, approximately 13% falls within the top ten clones. The sequencing input was PBMCs. All receptors come from a human donor in good health (CMV status not recorded). Some clones in this sample may be carry-over from other donors' samples.

This chain uses TRBV28 with TRBJ1-4; TRBD1 matches at 12 bases. CDR1 is MDHEN, CDR2 SYDVKM, per germline. The CDR3 is made up of 18 amino acids. Germline trimming cut 3 bases from V and 2 bases from J; bases unmatched to any gene: 7. The CDR3 DNA is TGTGCCAGCAGTTTCTTGGGACAGGGGGCTAGGACTAATGAAAAACTGTTTTTT. Protein sequence: CASSFLGQGARTNEKLFF.

The chain recombines TRBV15 with TRBJ2-3, with D perhaps matching TRBD1 or TRBD2 (5 bases each). Germline CDR1 and CDR2: LNHNV and YYDKDF (reference sequence). V was shortened by 4 bases and J by 6 bases, with 26 bases between the two germline ends. This CDR3 is 18 amino acids long. Here the CDR3 DNA reads TGTGCCACCAGCATTCCAATTCTGAGCCGGGACCCCAAGGATACGCAGTATTTT. Protein: CATSIPILSRDPKDTQYF.

This rearrangement joins TRBV20-1 to TRBJ1-2; D unresolved. CDR1 is DFQATT, CDR2 SNEGSKA, per germline (reference sequence). This CDR3 is built from 11 residues. Trimming stripped 1 base from V and 4 bases from J, with 4 bases between. CDR3 sequence: CSARVSYGYTF. The CDR3 coding sequence is TGCAGTGCTAGAGTGAGCTATGGCTACACCTTC.

The V gene is TRBV4-1, the J gene TRBJ1-1, with D perhaps TRBD1 (5 bases). V lost 1 base to trimming and J lost 6 bases, with 9 bases between them. The CDR3 runs to 13 residues. The V gene's germline CDR1 is MGHRA and CDR2 YSYEKL. Written as DNA, the CDR3 is TGCGCCAGCAGCCAAGTGGGGGTGCCTGAAGCTTTCTTT. Translating gives CASSQVGVPEAFF.

This clonotype was seen more than once but under ten times. The chain carries TRBV6-1 and TRBJ1-5; 8 nucleotides agree with TRBD1. Trimming at V came to 11 bases and at J to 3 bases, leaving 6 bases not matched to a gene. The CDR3 has 13 amino acids. Germline V gene lookup returns CDR1 MNHNS and CDR2 SASEGT. The CDR3 bases are TGTGCCGCGACAGGGGTATACAATCAGCCCCAGCATTTT. This codes for CAATGVYNQPQHF.

This clonotype was seen a handful of times. This chain links TRBV6-5 with TRBJ2-5, with a tentative D call TRBD2 (6 bases). The length of the CDR3 is 14 residues. Germline assignment: CDR1 MNHEY and CDR2 SVGAGI. V was shortened by 2 bases and J by 5 bases, with 12 bases between the two germline ends. CDR3: CASSYAGFRETQYF. CDR3 in DNA: TGTGCCAGCAGTTACGCGGGATTTAGGGAGACCCAGTACTTC.

Worth noting for this clonotype: Since a much larger clone is just one base distant, this may be a read error. The CDR3 region has the DNA TGTGCCAGCAGCCCCGGGACAGTGGCCTACAATGAGCAGTTCTTC. This gives the protein CASSPGTVAYNEQFF. The rearrangement uses TRBV11-1 and TRBJ2-1; the match to TRBD1 covers 7 bases. The V segment lost 5 bases and the J segment 2 bases; nucleotides outside the gene matches: 6. Looked up from germline, CDR1 is SGHAT and CDR2 is FQDESV (reference sequence). The CDR3 is 15 residues long. Full variable domain (missing parts from reference TRBV11-1 and TRBJ2-1): EAEVAQSPRYKITEKSQAVAFWCDPISGHATLYWYRQILGQGPELLVQFQDESVVDDSQLPKDRFSAERLKGVDSTLKIQPAELGDSAMYLCASSPGTVAYNEQFFGPGTRLTVL.

The gene calls are TRBV6-5 and TRBJ1-1; D remains unclear. Trimming shortened V by 7 bases and J by 1 base, and 10 bases separated the two germline ends. CDR3 length: 13 residues. Germline lookup yields CDR1 MNHEY and CDR2 SVGAGI. The CDR3 spells CASTLQRNTEAFF. The CDR3 DNA reads as TGTGCCAGCACCCTACAACGGAACACTGAAGCTTTCTTT.

This chain connects TRBV20-1 to TRBJ2-1; D gene uncertain. Trimming took off 3 bases at V and 6 bases at J, with 15 bases between the two ends. The CDR3 consists of 14 residues. From germline, CDR1 is DFQATT and CDR2 SNEGSKA (reference sequence). DNA for the CDR3: TGCAGTGCTAGTAGAGCGAACCGGTTCAATGAGCAGTTCTTC. As protein: CSASRANRFNEQFF.

This chain links TRBV5-6 with TRBJ2-5; no firm D call. Germline CDR1 reads SGHDT; CDR2 reads YYEEEE. With 1 base removed from V and 4 bases from J, the gap between germline ends came to 8 bases. The CDR3 runs 13 residues. The CDR3 bases are TGTGCCAGCAGCTTGAATAGCTTAGAGACCCAGTACTTC. Its protein product is CASSLNSLETQYF.

The J gene is TRBJ1-5, the V gene TRBV7-9; tentative D call: TRBD1 (6 bases). Germline CDR1 SEHNR, CDR2 FQNEAQ (reference sequence). The CDR3 is 15 residues long. With 3 bases removed from V and 0 bases from J, the gap between germline ends came to 9 bases. CDR3 coding DNA: TGTGCCAGCAGCTTTGCAGGGGATAGCAATCAGCCCCAGCATTTT. Amino acid sequence: CASSFAGDSNQPQHF.

The sample holds a few counts of this clonotype. The rearrangement joins TRBV7-9 to TRBJ1-5; the D is unclear. In germline, CDR1 is SEHNR, CDR2 FQNEAQ (reference sequence). V was cut by 0 bases and J by 3 bases, with 15 bases left in between. The CDR3 contains 17 residues. This CDR3 reads CASSLATPQASNQPQHF. In DNA form, the CDR3 reads TGTGCCAGCAGCTTAGCAACTCCGCAAGCTTCCAATCAGCCCCAGCATTTT.

This clonotype showed up many times. The rearrangement joins TRBV12-3 or TRBV12-4 to TRBJ2-1; 10 bases are a match to TRBD2. This CDR3 is built from 14 residues. V lost 6 bases to trimming and J lost 8 bases; unmatched junction nucleotides: 7. CDR3 residues: CASSHGLAVYEQFF. The CDR3 nucleotides read TGTGCCAGCAGCCATGGACTAGCGGTATATGAGCAGTTCTTC.

The chain combines TRBV20-1 with TRBJ2-5; D assignment may be TRBD1 or TRBD2 (5 bases each). Trimming cost V 6 bases and J 2 bases, with 10 bases left between them. The CDR3 spans 12 residues. Germline CDR1 DFQATT, CDR2 SNEGSKA (reference sequence). This CDR3 is CSAGAGQETQYF. In DNA, the CDR3 is TGCAGTGCCGGGGCCGGGCAAGAGACCCAGTACTTC.

This clonotype was seen at least ten times. This sequence joins TRBV7-2 and TRBJ1-3; D is unclear. The germline gives CDR1 SGHTA, CDR2 FQGNSA. The CDR3 runs to 16 residues. V dropped 0 bases and J dropped 4 bases, with 13 bases sitting between them. CDR3 nucleotide sequence: TGTGCCAGCAGCTTAGCGCCGGTCGGGCTCGGAAACACCATATATTTT. This translates into CASSLAPVGLGNTIYF.

The V and J genes are TRBV20-1 and TRBJ2-1; perhaps TRBD2 as D (5 bases). This CDR3 has 16 residues. Germline V lookup: CDR1 DFQATT, CDR2 SNEGSKA (reference sequence). Trimming shortened V by 5 bases and J by 6 bases, and 23 bases separated the two germline ends. The CDR3 DNA is TGCAGTGCTGTGTCGACTTTCACCCTTGCGGGCAATGAGCAGTTCTTC. The encoded protein is CSAVSTFTLAGNEQFF.

V and J are TRBV5-4 and TRBJ1-2; weak D call: TRBD1 (6 bases). The germline gives CDR1 SGHNT, CDR2 YYREEE (reference sequence). Trimming cost V 4 bases and J 7 bases, with 26 bases left between them. The CDR3 has 17 amino acids. CDR3 DNA: TGTGCCAGCAGCCAGGACAGCACCCCCGCGAGCTACCGTGGCTACACCTTC. Translated, it gives CASSQDSTPASYRGYTF.

J is TRBJ2-2 and V is TRBV14, with unresolved D. The CDR3 runs 16 residues. The ends were cut back, 1 base at V and 3 bases at J, with 12 bases in the middle. Germline V lookup: CDR1 SGHDN, CDR2 FVKESK. The CDR3 protein is CASSQVQAVYTGELFF. The DNA for the CDR3 is TGTGCCAGCAGCCAAGTCCAGGCGGTTTACACCGGGGAGCTGTTTTTT.

There are a few counts of this clonotype. V gene TRBV28 combines with J gene TRBJ2-2, with unresolved D. Germline lookup yields CDR1 MDHEN and CDR2 SYDVKM. The CDR3 length is 14 residues. Trimming took 7 bases from V and 4 from J, leaving 13 bases between them. The CDR3 DNA follows: TGTGCCAGCACCAAAACTTCGCCCACCGGGGAGCTGTTTTTT. Translation: CASTKTSPTGELFF.

The chain joins TRBV4-3 to TRBJ1-1; 10 bases map to TRBD1. Trimming at V came to 2 bases and at J to 12 bases, leaving 12 bases not matched to a gene. CDR1 and CDR2 (germline): LGHNA, YSLEER. The CDR3 sequence is 15 residues long. The DNA of the CDR3 is TGCGCCAGCAGCCAACACCGGGACAGGGGCGCTACTTCTTTCTTT. The encoded protein is CASSQHRDRGATSFF.

The chain uses TRBV27 and TRBJ2-3; TRBD2 is a possible D gene (7 bases). CDR1 MNHEY and CDR2 SMNVEV come from the germline V gene (reference sequence). Trimming cost V 5 bases and J 6 bases, with 18 bases left between them. This CDR3 region has 15 residues. CDR3 nucleotides: TGTGCCAGCAGTCCAACAGGGCGGGAGCGGGATACGCAGTATTTT. It encodes CASSPTGRERDTQYF.

This clonotype was counted between two and nine times. This sequence joins TRBV6-6 and TRBJ2-7, with D perhaps TRBD1 (6 bases). Germline values: CDR1 MNHNY, CDR2 SVGAGI (reference sequence). The CDR3 is 13 residues long. Trimming removed 7 bases from V and 0 bases from J, with 10 bases in between. The DNA for the CDR3 is TGTGCCAGCACTAGGGACATCTCCTACGAGCAGTACGTC. It encodes CASTRDISYEQYV.

The chain is built from TRBV6-6 and TRBJ2-7; TRBD1 agrees at 8 bases. This CDR3 has 15 residues. Germline values: CDR1 MNHNY, CDR2 SVGAGI (reference sequence). The V gene end was trimmed by 7 bases and the J gene end by 0 bases; junction bases not matched to a gene: 8. The CDR3 region has the DNA TGTGCCAGCAATCCGACAGGGGCCTCCTCCTACGAGCAGTACTTC. The encoded protein is CASNPTGASSYEQYF.

In its sample, this clonotype was seen many times. V is TRBV7-2 and J is TRBJ1-3, with D possibly matching TRBD1 (5 bases). CDR3 length: 12 residues. Trimming removed 5 bases at V and 9 bases at J, with 11 bases between. Germline CDR1 SGHTA, CDR2 FQGNSA. The CDR3 loop is CASSPRVGTIYF. The CDR3, as DNA: TGTGCCAGCAGCCCCAGGGTTGGCACCATATATTTT.

The J gene is TRBJ2-2, the V gene TRBV28, with D perhaps TRBD1 (5 bases). The CDR3 loop spans 13 amino acids. Trimming stripped 4 bases from V and 4 bases from J, with 7 bases between. Germline lookup yields CDR1 MDHEN and CDR2 SYDVKM. The CDR3 sequence is CASSSGITGELFF. CDR3 DNA sequence: TGTGCCAGCAGTTCAGGGATCACCGGGGAGCTGTTTTTT.

This clonotype was detected a few times. As DNA, the CDR3 is TGTGCCAGCAGCTTCCCAGGGTCTGGTAATGAAAAACTGTTTTTT. Its translation is CASSFPGSGNEKLFF. The V and J genes are TRBV5-4 and TRBJ1-4; D is perhaps TRBD1 (5 bases). The length of the CDR3 is 15 residues. The V and J ends lost 2 bases and 4 bases respectively, with 12 bases between them. CDR1 and CDR2 from the germline V gene are SGHNT and YYREEE (reference sequence).

This clonotype has more than one count but fewer than ten. The J gene is TRBJ2-7, the V gene TRBV5-5, with D hard to call. V lost 5 bases, J lost 5 bases, and 17 bases lay in between. The CDR3 is 14 residues long. Germline CDR1 reads SGHKS; CDR2 reads YYEKEE (reference sequence). The DNA for the CDR3 is TGTGCCAGCAGTCATCAAATCGAGAGAGACGAGCAGTACGTC. As protein: CASSHQIERDEQYV.

The chain employs TRBV29-1 and TRBJ2-5; 11 positions match TRBD2. This CDR3 has 14 residues. V trimming: 5 bases; J trimming: 2 bases; junction bases outside the gene matches: 4. Germline-derived CDR1 and CDR2 are SQVTM and ANQGSEA. The chain's CDR3 is CSVPSGRTQETQYF. Here the CDR3 DNA reads TGCAGCGTTCCTAGCGGGAGGACACAAGAGACCCAGTACTTC.

The rearrangement joins TRBV19 to TRBJ2-1, with TRBD2 identical over 8 bases. This CDR3 has 15 amino acids. The V and J ends lost 4 bases and 2 bases, in that order; junction bases with no gene match: 4. CDR1 is LNHDA and CDR2 is SQIVND in the germline V gene (reference sequence). DNA of the CDR3: TGTGCCAGTAGTAATGGACTAGCAGCCTACAATGAGCAGTTCTTC. It specifies CASSNGLAAYNEQFF.

The chain joins TRBV18 to TRBJ2-4; TRBD2 matches at 9 bases. Germline CDR1 reads KGHSH; CDR2 reads LQKENI. V was pared by 0 bases and J by 0 bases, with 15 bases of the junction left unmatched. The CDR3 contains 21 residues. CDR3 DNA sequence: TGTGCCAGCTCACCACCGGAGACTAGCGGAGCCCACGCAAAAGCCAAAAACATTCAGTACTTC. Translated: CASSPPETSGAHAKAKNIQYF.